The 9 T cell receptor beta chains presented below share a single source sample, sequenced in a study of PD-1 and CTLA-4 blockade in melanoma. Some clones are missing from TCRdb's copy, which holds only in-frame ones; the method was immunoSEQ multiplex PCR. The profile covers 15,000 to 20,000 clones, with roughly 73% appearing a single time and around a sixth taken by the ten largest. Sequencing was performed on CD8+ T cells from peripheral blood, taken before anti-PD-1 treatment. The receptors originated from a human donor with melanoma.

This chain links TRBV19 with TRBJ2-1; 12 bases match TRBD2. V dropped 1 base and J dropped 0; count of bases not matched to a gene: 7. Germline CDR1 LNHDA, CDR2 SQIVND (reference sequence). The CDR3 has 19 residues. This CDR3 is CASSIALGLAGHSYNEQFF. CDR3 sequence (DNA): TGTGCCAGTAGTATAGCCTTGGGACTAGCGGGTCACTCCTACAATGAGCAGTTCTTC.

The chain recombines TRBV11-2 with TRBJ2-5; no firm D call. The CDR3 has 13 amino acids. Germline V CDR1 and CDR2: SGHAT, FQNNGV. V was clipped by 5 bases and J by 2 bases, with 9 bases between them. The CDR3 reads CASSPAGQETQYF. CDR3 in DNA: TGTGCCAGCAGCCCAGCTGGGCAAGAGACCCAGTACTTC.

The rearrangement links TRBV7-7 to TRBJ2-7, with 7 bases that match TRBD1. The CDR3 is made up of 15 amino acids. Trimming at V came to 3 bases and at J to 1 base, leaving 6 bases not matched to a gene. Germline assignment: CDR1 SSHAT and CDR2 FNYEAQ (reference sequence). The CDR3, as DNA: TGTGCCAGCAGCTTTGGACAGGCCCCTTCCTACGAGCAGTACTTC. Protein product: CASSFGQAPSYEQYF.

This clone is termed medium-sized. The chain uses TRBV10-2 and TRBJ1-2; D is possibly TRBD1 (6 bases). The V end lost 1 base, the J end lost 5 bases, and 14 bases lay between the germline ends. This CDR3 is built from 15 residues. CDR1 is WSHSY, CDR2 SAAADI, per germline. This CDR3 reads CASSEFLTGEYGYTF. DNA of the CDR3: TGCGCCAGCAGTGAGTTCTTGACAGGAGAGTATGGCTACACCTTC.

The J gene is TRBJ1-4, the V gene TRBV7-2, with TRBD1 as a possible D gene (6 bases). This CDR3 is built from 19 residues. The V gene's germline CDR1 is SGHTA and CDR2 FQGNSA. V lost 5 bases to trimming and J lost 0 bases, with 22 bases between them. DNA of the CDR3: TGTGCCAGCAGCCCCATACTAGTCCAGGACAGACCAACTAATGAAAAACTGTTTTTT. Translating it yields CASSPILVQDRPTNEKLFF.

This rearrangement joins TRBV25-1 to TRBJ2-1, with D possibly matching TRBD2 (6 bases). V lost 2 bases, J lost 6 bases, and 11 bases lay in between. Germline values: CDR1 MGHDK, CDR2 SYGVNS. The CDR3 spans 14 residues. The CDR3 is CASSEISSGNEQFF. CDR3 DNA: TGTGCCAGCAGTGAAATAAGTAGCGGCAATGAGCAGTTCTTC.

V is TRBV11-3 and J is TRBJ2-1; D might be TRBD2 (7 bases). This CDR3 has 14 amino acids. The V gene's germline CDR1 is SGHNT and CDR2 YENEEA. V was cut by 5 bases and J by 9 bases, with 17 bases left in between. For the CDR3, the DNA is TGTGCCAGCAGCATACGTGGGGGGGCGGGTGAGCAGTTCTTC. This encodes CASSIRGGAGEQFF.

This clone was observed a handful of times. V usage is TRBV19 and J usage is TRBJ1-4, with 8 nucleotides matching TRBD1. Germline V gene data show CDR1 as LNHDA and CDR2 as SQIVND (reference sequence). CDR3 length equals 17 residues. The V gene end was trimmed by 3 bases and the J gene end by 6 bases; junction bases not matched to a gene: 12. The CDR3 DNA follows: TGTGCCAGTAGTATCCTCCCGGGACAGGCCAAGGATGAAAAACTGTTTTTT. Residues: CASSILPGQAKDEKLFF.

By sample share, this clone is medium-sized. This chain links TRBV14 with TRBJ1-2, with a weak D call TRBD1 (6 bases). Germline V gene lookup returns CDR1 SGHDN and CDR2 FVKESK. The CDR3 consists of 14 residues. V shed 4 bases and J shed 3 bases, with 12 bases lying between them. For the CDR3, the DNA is TGTGCCAGCAGCCTACATCGGACAGACTATGGCTACACCTTC. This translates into CASSLHRTDYGYTF.